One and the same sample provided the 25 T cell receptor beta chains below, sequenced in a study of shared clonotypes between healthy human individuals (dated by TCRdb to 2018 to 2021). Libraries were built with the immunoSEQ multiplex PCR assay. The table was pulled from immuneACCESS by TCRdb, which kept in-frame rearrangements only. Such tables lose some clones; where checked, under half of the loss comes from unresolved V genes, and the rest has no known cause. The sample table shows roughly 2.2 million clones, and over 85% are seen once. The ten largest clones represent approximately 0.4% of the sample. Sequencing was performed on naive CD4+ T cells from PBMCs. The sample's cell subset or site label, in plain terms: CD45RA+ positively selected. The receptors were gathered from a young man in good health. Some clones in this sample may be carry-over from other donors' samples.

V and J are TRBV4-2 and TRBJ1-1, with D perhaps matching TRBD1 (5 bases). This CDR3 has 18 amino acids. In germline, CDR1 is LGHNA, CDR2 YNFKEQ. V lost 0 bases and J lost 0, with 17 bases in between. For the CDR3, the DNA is TGTGCCAGCAGCCAAGACCGGGGGGTAAGATTCATGAACACTGAAGCTTTCTTT. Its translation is CASSQDRGVRFMNTEAFF.

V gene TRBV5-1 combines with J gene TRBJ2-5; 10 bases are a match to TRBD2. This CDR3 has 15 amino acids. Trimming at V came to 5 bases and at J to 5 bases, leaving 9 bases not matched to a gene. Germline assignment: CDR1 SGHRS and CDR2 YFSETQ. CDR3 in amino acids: CASSSGLAEWETQYF. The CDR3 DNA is TGCGCCAGCAGTTCAGGACTAGCGGAGTGGGAGACCCAGTACTTC.

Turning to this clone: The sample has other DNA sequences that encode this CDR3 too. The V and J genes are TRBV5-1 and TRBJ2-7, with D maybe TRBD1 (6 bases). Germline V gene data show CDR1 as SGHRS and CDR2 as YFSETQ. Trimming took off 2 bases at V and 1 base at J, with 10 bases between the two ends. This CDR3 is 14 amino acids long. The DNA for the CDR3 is TGCGCCAGCAGCTTCTCAGGGGCATCCTACGAGCAGTACTTC. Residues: CASSFSGASYEQYF.

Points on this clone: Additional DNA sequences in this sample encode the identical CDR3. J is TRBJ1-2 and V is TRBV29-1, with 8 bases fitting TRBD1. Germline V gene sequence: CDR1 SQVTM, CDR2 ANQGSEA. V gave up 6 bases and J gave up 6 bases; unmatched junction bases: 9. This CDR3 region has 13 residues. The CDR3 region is CSVEWQGANGYTF. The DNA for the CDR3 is TGCAGCGTGGAGTGGCAGGGGGCTAATGGCTACACCTTC.

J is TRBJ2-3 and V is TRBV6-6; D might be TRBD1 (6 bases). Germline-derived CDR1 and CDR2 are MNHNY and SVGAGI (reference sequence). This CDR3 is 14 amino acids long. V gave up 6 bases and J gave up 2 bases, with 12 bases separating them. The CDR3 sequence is CASSRTEPTDTQYF. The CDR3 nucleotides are TGTGCCAGCAGCAGGACAGAACCCACAGATACGCAGTATTTT.

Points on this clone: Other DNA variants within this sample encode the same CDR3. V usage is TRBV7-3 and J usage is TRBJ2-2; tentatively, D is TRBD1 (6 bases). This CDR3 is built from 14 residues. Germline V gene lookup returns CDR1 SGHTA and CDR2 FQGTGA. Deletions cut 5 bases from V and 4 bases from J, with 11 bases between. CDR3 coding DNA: TGTGCCAGCAGCCTCGGGACACGCACCGGGGAGCTGTTTTTT. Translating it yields CASSLGTRTGELFF.

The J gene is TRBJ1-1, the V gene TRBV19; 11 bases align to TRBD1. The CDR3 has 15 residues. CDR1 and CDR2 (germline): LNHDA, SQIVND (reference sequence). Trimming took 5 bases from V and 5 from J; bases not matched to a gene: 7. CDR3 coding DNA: TGTGCCAGTAGTCGTCGGGACAGGGGGGGTACTGAAGCTTTCTTT. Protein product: CASSRRDRGGTEAFF.

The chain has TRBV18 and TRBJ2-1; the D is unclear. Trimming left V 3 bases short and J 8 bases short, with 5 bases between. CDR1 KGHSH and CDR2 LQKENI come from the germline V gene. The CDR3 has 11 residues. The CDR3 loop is CASSPGDEQFF. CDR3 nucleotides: TGTGCCAGCTCACCGGGCGATGAGCAGTTCTTC.

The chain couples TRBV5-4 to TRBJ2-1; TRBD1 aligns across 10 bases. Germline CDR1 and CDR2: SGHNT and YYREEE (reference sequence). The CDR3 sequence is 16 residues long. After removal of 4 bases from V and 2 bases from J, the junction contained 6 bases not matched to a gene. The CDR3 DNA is TGTGCCAGCAGCGGACCCGGGACAGGGGCCTACAATGAGCAGTTCTTC. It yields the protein CASSGPGTGAYNEQFF.

The CDR3 region has the DNA TGTGCCAGCAGCTCTGGACAGCTTAGCACAGATACGCAGTATTTT. Protein sequence: CASSSGQLSTDTQYF. The J gene is TRBJ2-3, the V gene TRBV7-2; maybe TRBD1 (6 bases). V lost 4 bases, J lost 0 bases, and 11 bases lay in between. Germline-derived CDR1 and CDR2 are SGHTA and FQGNSA. CDR3 length: 15 amino acids.

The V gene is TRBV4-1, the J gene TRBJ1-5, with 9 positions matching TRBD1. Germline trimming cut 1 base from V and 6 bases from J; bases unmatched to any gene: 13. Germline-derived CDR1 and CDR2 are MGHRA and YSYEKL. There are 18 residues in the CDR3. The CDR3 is CASSQGNLQGAGIQPQHF. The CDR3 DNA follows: TGCGCCAGCAGCCAAGGTAACTTACAGGGGGCCGGGATTCAGCCCCAGCATTTT.

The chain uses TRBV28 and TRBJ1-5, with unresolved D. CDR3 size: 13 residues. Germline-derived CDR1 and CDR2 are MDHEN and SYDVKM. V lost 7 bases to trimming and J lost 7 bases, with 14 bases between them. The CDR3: CASNTQRYQPQHF. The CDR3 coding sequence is TGTGCCAGCAACACACAGCGTTACCAGCCCCAGCATTTT.

The CDR3 DNA follows: TGTGCCAGCAGCACATCGACCAGAGAACAGGGGTCGACCCAGTACTTC. It codes for CASSTSTREQGSTQYF. The chain links TRBV7-9 to TRBJ2-5; 7 positions agree with TRBD1. The CDR3 totals 16 residues. Trimming at V came to 5 bases and at J to 7 bases, leaving 16 bases not matched to a gene. Germline V gives CDR1 SEHNR, CDR2 FQNEAQ (reference sequence). The full variable domain, its missing parts supplied by reference TRBV7-9 and TRBJ2-5, is DTGVSQNPRHKITKRGQNVTFRCDPISEHNRLYWYRQTLGQGPEFLTYFQNEAQLEKSRLLSDRFSAERPKGSFSTLEIQRTEQGDSAMYLCASSTSTREQGSTQYFGPGTRLLVL.

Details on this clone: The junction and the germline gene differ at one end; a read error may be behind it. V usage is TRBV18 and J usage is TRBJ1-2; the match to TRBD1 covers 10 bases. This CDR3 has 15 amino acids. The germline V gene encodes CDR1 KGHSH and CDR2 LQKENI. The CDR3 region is CASRDRGQPNYGYTF. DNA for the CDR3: TGTGCCAGCCGGGACAGGGGCCAACCTAATTATGGCTACACCTTC.

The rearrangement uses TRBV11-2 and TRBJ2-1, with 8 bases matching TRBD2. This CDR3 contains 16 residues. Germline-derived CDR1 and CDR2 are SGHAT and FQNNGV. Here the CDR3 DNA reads TGTGCTTCGCGAGGGTTACAGCGGGAGAGTAACAATGAGCAGTTCTTC. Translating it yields CASRGLQRESNNEQFF.

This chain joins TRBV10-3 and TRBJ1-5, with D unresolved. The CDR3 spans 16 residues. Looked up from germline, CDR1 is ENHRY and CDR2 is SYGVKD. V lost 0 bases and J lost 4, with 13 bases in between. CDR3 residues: CAISESLLPQNQPQHF. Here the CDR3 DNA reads TGTGCCATCAGTGAGTCGTTACTTCCCCAAAATCAGCCCCAGCATTTT.

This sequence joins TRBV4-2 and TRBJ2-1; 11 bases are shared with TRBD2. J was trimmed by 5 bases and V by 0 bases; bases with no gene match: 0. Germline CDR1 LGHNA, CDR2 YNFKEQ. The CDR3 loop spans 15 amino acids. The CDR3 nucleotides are TGTGCCAGCAGCCAAGAGACTAGCGGGAACAATGAGCAGTTCTTC. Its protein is CASSQETSGNNEQFF.

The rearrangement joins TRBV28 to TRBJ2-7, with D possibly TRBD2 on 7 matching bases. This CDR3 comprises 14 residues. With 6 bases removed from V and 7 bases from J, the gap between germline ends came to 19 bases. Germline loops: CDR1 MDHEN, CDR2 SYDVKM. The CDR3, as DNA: TGTGCCAGCAGCCGATCCGGGGGGCCGGGGGAGCAGTACTTC. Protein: CASSRSGGPGEQYF. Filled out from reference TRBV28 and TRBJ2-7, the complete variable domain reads DVKVTQSSRYLVKRTGEKVFLECVQDMDHENMFWYRQDPGLGLRLIYFSYDVKMKEKGDIPEGYSVSREKKERFSLILESASTNQTSMYLCASSRSGGPGEQYFGPGTRLTVT.

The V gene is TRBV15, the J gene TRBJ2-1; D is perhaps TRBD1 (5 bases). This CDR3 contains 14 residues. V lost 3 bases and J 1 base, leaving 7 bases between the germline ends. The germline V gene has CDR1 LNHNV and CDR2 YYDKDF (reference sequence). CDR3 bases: TGTGCCACCAGCAGTAGGGGTTCCTACAATGAGCAGTTCTTC. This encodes CATSSRGSYNEQFF.

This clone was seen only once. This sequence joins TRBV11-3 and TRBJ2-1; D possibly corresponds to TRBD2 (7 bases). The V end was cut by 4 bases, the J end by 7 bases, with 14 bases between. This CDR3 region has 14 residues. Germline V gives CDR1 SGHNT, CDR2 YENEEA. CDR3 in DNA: TGTGCCAGCAGCTCGACTAGGGGGGGGAATGAGCAGTTCTTC. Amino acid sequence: CASSSTRGGNEQFF.

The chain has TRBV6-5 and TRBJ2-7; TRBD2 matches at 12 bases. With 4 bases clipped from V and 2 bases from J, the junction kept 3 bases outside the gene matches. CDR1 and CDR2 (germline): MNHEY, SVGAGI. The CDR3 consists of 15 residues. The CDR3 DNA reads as TGTGCCAGCAGTTCGGGACTAGCGGGCGCCTACGAGCAGTACTTC. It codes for CASSSGLAGAYEQYF.

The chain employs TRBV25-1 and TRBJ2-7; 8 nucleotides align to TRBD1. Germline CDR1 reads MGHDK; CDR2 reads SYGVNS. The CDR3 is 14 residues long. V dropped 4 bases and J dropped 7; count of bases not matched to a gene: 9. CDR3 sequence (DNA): TGTGCCAGCAGTGGGACAGGGCGGATCGGGGAGCAGTACTTC. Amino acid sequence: CASSGTGRIGEQYF.

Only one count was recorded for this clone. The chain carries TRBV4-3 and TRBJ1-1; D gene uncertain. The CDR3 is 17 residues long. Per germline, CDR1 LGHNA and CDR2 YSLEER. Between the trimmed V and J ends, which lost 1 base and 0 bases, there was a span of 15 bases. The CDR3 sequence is CASSQAKGALVNTEAFF. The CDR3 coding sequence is TGCGCCAGCAGCCAAGCCAAAGGAGCTCTTGTGAACACTGAAGCTTTCTTT.

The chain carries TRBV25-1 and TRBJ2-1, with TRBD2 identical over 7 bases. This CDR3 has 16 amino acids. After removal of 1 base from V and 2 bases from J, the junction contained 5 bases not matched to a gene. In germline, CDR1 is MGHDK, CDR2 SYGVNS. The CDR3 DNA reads TGTGCCAGCAGTGAATTTGTGGGAGGGGCCTACAATGAGCAGTTCTTC. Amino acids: CASSEFVGGAYNEQFF.

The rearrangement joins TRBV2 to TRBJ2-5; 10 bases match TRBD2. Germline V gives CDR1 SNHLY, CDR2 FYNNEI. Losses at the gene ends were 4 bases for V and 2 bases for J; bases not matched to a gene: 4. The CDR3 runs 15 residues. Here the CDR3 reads CASSGLAGPQETQYF. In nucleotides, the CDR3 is TGTGCCAGCAGTGGACTAGCGGGTCCTCAAGAGACCCAGTACTTC. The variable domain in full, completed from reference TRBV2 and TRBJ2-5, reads EPEVTQTPSHQVTQMGQEVILRCVPISNHLYFYWYRQILGQKVEFLVSFYNNEISEKSEIFDDQFSVERPDGSNFTLKIRSTKLEDSAMYFCASSGLAGPQETQYFGPGTRLLVL.